These 2 T cell receptor beta chains were all obtained from the same sample, sequenced in a study of cytomegalovirus exposure and HLA in healthy donors. Both 60 Vbeta primers and 13 Jbeta primers went into the PCR. The table came from immunoSEQ multiplex PCR; TCRdb's copy has only in-frame clones and leaves some out. This sample yields 140,000 to 150,000 clones, of which about 70% are seen a single time; roughly 2% belongs to the top ten. The material sequenced was PBMCs. These receptors were taken from a woman between 55 and 75 years old in good health and CMV-seropositive.

V and J are TRBV5-1 and TRBJ2-7; D remains ambiguous. The CDR3 contains 11 residues. Trimming removed 1 base at V and 5 bases at J, with 4 bases between. Germline-derived CDR1 and CDR2 are SGHRS and YFSETQ. Here the CDR3 DNA reads TGCGCCAGCAGCTTGTTCGACGAGCAGTACTTC. Protein sequence: CASSLFDEQYF.

The chain combines TRBV28 with TRBJ1-1, with 7 bases matching TRBD1. Germline lookup yields CDR1 MDHEN and CDR2 SYDVKM. The CDR3 consists of 14 residues. V lost 2 bases and J lost 4; bases outside the gene matches: 4. CDR3 DNA sequence: TGTGCCAGCAGTTTAGGGACAGCCAGCACTGAAGCTTTCTTT. Amino acid sequence: CASSLGTASTEAFF.